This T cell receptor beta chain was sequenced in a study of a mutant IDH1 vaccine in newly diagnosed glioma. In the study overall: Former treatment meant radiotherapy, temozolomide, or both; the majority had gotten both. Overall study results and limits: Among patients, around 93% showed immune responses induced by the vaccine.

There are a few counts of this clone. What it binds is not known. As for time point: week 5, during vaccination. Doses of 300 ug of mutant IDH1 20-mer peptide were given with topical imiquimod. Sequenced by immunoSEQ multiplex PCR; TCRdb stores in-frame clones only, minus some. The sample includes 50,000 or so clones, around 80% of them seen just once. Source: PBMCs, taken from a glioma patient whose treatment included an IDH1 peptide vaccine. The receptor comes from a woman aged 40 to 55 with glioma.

The CDR3 is CASSPTGGYGYTF. The CDR3, as DNA: TGTGCCAGCAGCCCTACAGGGGGCTACGGCTACACCTTC. The chain is built from TRBV5-8 and TRBJ1-2; 9 bases align to TRBD1. CDR1 is SGHTS and CDR2 is YDEGEE in the germline V gene. Trimming at V came to 4 bases and at J to 8 bases, leaving 6 bases not matched to a gene. This CDR3 is 13 amino acids long.